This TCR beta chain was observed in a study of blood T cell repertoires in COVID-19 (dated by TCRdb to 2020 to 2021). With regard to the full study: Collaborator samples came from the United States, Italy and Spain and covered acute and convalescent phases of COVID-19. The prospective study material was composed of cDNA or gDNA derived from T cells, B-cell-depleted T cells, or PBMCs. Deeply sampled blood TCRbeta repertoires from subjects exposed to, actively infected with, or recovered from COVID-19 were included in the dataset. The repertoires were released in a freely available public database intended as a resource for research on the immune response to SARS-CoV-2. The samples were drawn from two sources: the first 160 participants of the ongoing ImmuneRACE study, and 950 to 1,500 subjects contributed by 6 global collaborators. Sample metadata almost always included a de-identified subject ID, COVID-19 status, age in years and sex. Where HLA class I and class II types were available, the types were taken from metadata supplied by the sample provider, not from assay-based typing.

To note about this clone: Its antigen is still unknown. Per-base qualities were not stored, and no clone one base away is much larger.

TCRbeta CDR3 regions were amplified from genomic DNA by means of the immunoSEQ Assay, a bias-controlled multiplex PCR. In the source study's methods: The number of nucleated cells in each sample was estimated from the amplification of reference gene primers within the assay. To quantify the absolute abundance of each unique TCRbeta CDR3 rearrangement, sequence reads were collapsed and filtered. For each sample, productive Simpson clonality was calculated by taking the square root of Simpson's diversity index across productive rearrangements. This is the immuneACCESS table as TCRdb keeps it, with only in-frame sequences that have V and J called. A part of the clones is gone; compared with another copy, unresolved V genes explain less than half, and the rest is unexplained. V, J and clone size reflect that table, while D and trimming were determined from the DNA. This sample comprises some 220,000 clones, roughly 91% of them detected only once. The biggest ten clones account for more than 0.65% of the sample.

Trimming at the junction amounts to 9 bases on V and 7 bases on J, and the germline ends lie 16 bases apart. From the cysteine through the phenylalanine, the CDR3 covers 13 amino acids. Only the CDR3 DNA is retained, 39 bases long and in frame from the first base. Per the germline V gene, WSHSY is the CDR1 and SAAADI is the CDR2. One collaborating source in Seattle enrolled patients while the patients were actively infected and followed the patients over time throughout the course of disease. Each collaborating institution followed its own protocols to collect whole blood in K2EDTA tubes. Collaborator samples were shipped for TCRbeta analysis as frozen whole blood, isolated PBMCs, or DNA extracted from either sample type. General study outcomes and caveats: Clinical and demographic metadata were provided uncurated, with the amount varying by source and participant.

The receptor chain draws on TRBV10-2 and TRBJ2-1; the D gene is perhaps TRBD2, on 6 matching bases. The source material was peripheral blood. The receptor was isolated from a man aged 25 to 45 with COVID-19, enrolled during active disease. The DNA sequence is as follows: TGCGCCAGTGACGCCGGGACTGTTAATGAGCAGTTCTTC. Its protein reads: CASDAGTVNEQFF.